This TCR beta chain is drawn from a study of early T cells in non-severe SARS-CoV-2 infection. Overall study: Whole-blood bulk RNA, unsorted, was sequenced, and chains were unpaired.

The CDR3 has 15 residues. In germline, CDR1 is MGHRA, CDR2 YSYEKL. J was trimmed by 4 bases and V by 4 bases; bases with no gene match: 7. Tagging with unique molecular identifiers was applied to individual cDNA molecules. One entry per CDR3 protein, called by TCRdb with MiXCR from the 5' RACE reads. The sample carries tens of thousands of distinct CDR3 sequences, 7% to 10% recorded once. Remarks on this clonotype: Its cognate antigen is unknown.

Study results and limitations: The matching step, a VDJdb search, favored anti-spike CD8 responses and missed private and CD4 specificities.

V gene TRBV4-1 combines with J gene TRBJ2-5; TRBD1 matches at 9 bases. Sequenced material: whole blood. This TCR derives from an adult who was a healthcare worker with PCR-confirmed SARS-CoV-2 infection or an uninfected control (not recorded which). Here the CDR3 reads CASSPVGQGAETQYF. The CDR3 DNA sequence: TGCGCCAGCAGCCCCGTGGGACAGGGTGCAGAGACCCAGTACTTC.